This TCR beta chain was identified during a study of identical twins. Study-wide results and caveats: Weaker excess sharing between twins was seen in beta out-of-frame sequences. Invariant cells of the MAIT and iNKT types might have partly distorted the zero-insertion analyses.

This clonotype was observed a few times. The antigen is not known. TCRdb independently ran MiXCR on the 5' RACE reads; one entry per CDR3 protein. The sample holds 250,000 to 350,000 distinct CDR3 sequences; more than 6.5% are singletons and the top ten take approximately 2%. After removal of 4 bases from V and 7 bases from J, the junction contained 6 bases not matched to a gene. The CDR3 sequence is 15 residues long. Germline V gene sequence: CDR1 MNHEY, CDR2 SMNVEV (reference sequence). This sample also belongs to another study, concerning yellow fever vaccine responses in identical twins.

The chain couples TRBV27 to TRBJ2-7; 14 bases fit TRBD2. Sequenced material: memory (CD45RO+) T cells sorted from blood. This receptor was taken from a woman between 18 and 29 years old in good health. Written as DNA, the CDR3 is TGTGCCAGCAGTTCCGGGACTAGCGGGAGAGTGGAGCAGTACTTC. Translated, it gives CASSSGTSGRVEQYF.